This TCR beta chain was retrieved from a study of identical twins. The CDR3 covers 13 residues. From germline, CDR1 is SGHVS and CDR2 FNYEAQ. The V and J ends lost 5 bases and 6 bases respectively, with 14 bases between them. A universal primer site was added by template switching, and unique molecular identifiers were carried by the cDNA. A single record per CDR3 protein comes from TCRdb applying MiXCR to the 5' RACE reads. Counted here are 400,000 to 500,000 distinct CDR3 sequences, approximately 14% occurring once; the ten biggest clones make up about 0.94%. This clonotype was seen a handful of times. Each donor was a healthy Caucasian. These sequences were also reported in another study, on yellow fever vaccine responses in identical twins.

This TCR came from a woman between 18 and 29 years old in good health. What was sequenced was CD4+ T cells sorted from blood. The rearrangement uses TRBV7-6 and TRBJ2-7; a possible D gene is TRBD1 (6 bases). The CDR3 DNA reads TGTGCCAGCAGCCCCAGAGGGGGAATCGAGCAGTACTTC. This gives the protein CASSPRGGIEQYF.